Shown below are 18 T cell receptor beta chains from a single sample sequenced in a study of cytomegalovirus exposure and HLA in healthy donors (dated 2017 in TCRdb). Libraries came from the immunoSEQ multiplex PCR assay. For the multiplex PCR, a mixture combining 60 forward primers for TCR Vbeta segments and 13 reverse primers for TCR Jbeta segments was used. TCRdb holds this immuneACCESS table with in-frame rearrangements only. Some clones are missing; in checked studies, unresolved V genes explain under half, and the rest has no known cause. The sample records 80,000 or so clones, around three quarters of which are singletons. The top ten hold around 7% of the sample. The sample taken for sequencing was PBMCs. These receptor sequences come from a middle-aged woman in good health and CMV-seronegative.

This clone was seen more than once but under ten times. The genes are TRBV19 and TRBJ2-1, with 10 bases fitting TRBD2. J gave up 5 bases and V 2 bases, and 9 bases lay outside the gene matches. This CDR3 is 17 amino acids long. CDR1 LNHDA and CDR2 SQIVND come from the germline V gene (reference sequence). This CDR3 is CASSIISGGAKDNEQFF. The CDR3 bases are TGTGCCAGTAGTATAATCAGCGGGGGGGCCAAGGACAATGAGCAGTTCTTC.

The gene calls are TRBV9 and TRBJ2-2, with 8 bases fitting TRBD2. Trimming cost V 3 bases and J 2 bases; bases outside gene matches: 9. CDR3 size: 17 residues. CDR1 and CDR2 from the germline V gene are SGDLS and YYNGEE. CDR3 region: CASSAPGGTYNTGELFF. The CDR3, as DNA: TGTGCCAGCAGCGCCCCGGGGGGGACTTATAACACCGGGGAGCTGTTTTTT.

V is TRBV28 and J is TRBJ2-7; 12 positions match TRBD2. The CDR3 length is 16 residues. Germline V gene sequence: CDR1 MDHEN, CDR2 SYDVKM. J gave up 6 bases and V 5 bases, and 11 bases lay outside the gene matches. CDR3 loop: CASSPAPGLAGFEQYF. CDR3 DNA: TGTGCCAGCAGTCCCGCCCCCGGACTAGCGGGATTCGAGCAGTACTTC.

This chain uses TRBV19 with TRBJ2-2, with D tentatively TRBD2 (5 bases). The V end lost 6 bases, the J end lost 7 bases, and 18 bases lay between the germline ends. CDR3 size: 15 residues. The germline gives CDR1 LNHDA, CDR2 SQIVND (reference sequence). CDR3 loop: CASREASFPGGELFF. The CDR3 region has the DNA TGTGCCAGTAGAGAAGCTAGCTTTCCGGGCGGGGAGCTGTTTTTT.

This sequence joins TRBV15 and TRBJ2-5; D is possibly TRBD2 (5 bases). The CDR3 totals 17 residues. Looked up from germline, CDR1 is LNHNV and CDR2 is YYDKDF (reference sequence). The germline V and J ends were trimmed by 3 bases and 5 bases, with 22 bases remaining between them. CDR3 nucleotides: TGTGCCACCAGCAGTCCCCTCGGCGGGCGTCAGACCGAGACCCAGTACTTC. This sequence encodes CATSSPLGGRQTETQYF. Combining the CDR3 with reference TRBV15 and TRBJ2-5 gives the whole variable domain DAMVIQNPRYQVTQFGKPVTLSCSQTLNHNVMYWYQQKSSQAPKLLFHYYDKDFNNEADTPDNFQSRRPNTSFCFLDIRSPGLGDTAMYLCATSSPLGGRQTETQYFGPGTRLLVL.

The CDR3 nucleotides are TGTGCCACCAGCGGAGGACAGACATACAATGAGCAGTTCTTC. This sequence encodes CATSGGQTYNEQFF. V usage is TRBV15 and J usage is TRBJ2-1, with D tentatively TRBD1 (6 bases). This CDR3 has 14 amino acids. Deletions cut 5 bases from V and 4 bases from J, with 12 bases between. Germline assignment: CDR1 LNHNV and CDR2 YYDKDF (reference sequence).

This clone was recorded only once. CDR3 in DNA: TGTGCCAGCAGCCACGGGACTAGCGGGAACACCGGGGAGCTGTTTTTT. Translation gives CASSHGTSGNTGELFF. The chain carries TRBV4-2 and TRBJ2-2, with TRBD2 identical over 11 bases. The CDR3 loop spans 16 amino acids. Germline CDR1 reads LGHNA; CDR2 reads YNFKEQ. The V segment lost 3 bases and the J segment 1 base; nucleotides outside the gene matches: 1.

CDR3 residues: CASSVGVSASYNEQFF. CDR3 in DNA: TGTGCCAGCAGCGTAGGTGTTAGCGCATCCTACAATGAGCAGTTCTTC. The chain employs TRBV9 and TRBJ2-1; D possibly corresponds to TRBD2 (5 bases). Germline V gene data show CDR1 as SGDLS and CDR2 as YYNGEE. V was pared by 0 bases and J by 1 base, with 11 bases between. The length of the CDR3 is 16 residues.

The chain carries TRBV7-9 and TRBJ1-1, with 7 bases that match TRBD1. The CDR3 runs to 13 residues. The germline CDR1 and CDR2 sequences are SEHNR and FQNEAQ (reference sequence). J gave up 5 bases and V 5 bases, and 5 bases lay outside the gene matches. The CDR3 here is CASSPSGGTEAFF. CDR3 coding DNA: TGTGCCAGCAGCCCGTCAGGGGGTACTGAAGCTTTCTTT. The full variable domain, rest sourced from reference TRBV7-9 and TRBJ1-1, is DTGVSQNPRHKITKRGQNVTFRCDPISEHNRLYWYRQTLGQGPEFLTYFQNEAQLEKSRLLSDRFSAERPKGSFSTLEIQRTEQGDSAMYLCASSPSGGTEAFFGQGTRLTVV.

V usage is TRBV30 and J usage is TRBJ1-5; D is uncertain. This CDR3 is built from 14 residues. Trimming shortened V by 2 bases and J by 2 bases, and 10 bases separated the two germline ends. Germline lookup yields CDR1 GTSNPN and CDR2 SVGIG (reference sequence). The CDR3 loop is CAWSSSQGNQPQHF. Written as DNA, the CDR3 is TGTGCCTGGAGTAGCAGTCAGGGCAATCAGCCCCAGCATTTT.

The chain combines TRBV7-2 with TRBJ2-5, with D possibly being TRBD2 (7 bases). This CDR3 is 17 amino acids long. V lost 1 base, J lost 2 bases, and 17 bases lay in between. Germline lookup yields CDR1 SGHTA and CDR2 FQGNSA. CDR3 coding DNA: TGTGCCAGCAGCTTAGGATTAAGCGGGACAATACAAGAGACCCAGTACTTC. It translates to CASSLGLSGTIQETQYF.

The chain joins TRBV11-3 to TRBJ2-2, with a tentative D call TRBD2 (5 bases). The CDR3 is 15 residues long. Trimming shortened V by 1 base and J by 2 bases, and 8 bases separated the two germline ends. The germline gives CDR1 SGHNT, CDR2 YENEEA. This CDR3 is CASSLVGVNTGELFF. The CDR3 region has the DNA TGTGCCAGCAGCTTAGTCGGGGTTAACACCGGGGAGCTGTTTTTT.

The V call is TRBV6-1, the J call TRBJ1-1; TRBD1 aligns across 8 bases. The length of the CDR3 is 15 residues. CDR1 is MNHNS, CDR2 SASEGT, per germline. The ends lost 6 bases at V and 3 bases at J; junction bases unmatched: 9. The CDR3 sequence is CASSSIQGADTEAFF. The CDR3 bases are TGTGCCAGCAGCTCCATTCAGGGGGCGGACACTGAAGCTTTCTTT.

The CDR3 coding sequence is TGCGCCAGCACGGGTTTCCTCACAGATACGCAGTATTTT. Amino acid sequence: CASTGFLTDTQYF. J is TRBJ2-3 and V is TRBV10-2; D remains ambiguous. The V gene's germline CDR1 is WSHSY and CDR2 SAAADI. Trimming stripped 7 bases from V and 2 bases from J, with 10 bases between. The CDR3 is 13 amino acids.

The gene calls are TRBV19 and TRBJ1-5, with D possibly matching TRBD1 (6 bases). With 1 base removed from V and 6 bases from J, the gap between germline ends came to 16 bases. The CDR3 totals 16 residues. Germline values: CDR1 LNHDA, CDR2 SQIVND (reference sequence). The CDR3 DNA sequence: TGTGCCAGTAGTATAGGGAGGCAGGGGAATCCTCAGCCCCAGCATTTT. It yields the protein CASSIGRQGNPQPQHF.

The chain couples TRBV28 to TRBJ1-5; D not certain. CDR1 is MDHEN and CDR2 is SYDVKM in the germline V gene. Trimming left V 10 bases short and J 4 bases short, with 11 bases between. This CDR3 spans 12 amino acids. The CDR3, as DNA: TGTGCCACCGCGGTCCCTAATCAGCCCCAGCATTTT. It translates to CATAVPNQPQHF.

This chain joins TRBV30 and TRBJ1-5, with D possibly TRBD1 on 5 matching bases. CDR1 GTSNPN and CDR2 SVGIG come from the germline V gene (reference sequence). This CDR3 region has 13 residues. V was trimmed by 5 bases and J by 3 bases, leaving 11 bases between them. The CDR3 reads CAWGGRNNQPQHF. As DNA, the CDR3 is TGTGCCTGGGGGGGGAGGAACAATCAGCCCCAGCATTTT.

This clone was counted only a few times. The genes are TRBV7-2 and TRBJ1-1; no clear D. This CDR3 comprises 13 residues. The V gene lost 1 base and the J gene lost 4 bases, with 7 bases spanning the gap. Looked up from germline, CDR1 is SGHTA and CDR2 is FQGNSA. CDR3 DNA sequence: TGTGCCAGCAGCTTAGTAGAGGTCACTGAAGCTTTCTTT. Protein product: CASSLVEVTEAFF.